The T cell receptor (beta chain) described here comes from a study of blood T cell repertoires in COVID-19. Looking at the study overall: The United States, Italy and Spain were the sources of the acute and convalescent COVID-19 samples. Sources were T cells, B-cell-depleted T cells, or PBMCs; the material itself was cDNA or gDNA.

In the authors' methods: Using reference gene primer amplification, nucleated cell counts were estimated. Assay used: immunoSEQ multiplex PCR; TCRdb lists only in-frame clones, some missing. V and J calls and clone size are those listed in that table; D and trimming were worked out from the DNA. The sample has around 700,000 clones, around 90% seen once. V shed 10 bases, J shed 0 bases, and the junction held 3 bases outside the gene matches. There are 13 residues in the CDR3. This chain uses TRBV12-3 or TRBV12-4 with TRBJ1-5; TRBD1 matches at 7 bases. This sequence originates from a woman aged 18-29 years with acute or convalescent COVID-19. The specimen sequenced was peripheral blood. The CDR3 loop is CATHRGSNQPQHF. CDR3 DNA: TGTGCCACGCACAGGGGTAGCAATCAGCCCCAGCATTTT.